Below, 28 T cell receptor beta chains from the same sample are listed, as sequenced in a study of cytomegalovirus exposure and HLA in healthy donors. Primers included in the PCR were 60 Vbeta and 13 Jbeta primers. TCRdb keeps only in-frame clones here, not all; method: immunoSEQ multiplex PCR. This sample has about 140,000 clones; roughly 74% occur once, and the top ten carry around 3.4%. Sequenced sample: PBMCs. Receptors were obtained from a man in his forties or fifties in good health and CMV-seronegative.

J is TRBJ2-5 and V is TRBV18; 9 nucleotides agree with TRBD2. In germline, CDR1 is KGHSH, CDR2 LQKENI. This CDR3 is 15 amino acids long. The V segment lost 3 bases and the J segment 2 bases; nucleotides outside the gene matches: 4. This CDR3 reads CASSPMLAGQETQYF. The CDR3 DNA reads TGTGCCAGCTCACCGATGCTAGCGGGACAAGAGACCCAGTACTTC.

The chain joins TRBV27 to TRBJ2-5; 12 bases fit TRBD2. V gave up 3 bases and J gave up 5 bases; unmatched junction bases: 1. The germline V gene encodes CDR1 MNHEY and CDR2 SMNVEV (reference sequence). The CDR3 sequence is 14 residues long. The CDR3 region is CASSFLAGGETQYF. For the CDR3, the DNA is TGTGCCAGCAGTTTCCTAGCGGGGGGGGAGACCCAGTACTTC.

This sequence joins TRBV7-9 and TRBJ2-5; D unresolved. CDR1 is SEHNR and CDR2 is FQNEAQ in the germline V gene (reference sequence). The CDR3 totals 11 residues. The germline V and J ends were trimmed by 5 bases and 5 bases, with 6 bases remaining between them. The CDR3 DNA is TGTGCCAGCAGCCCCAGTGAGACCCAGTACTTC. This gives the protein CASSPSETQYF.

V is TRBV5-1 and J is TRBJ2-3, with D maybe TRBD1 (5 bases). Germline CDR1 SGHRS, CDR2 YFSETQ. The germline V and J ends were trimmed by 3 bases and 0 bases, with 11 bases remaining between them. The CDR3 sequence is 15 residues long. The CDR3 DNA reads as TGCGCCAGCAGCTCACAGACAGTTAGCACAGATACGCAGTATTTT. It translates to CASSSQTVSTDTQYF. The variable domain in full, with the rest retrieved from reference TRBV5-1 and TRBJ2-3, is KAGVTQTPRYLIKTRGQQVTLSCSPISGHRSVSWYQQTPGQGLQFLFEYFSETQRNKGNFPGRFSGRQFSNSRSEMNVSTLELGDSALYLCASSSQTVSTDTQYFGPGTRLTVL.

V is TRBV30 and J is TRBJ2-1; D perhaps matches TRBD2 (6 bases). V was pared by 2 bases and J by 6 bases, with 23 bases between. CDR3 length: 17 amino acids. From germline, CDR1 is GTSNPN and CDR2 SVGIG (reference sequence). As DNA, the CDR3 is TGTGCCTGGAGTTCCTTAGTGCGCGCGGGGTGGGGCAATGAGCAGTTCTTC. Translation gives CAWSSLVRAGWGNEQFF.

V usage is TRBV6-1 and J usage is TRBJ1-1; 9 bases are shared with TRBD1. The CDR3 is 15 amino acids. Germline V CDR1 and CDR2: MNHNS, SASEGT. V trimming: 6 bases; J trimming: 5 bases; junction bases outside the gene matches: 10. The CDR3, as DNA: TGTGCCAGCAGGTACCTCGACAGGGGGGGAACTGAAGCTTTCTTT. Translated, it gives CASRYLDRGGTEAFF.

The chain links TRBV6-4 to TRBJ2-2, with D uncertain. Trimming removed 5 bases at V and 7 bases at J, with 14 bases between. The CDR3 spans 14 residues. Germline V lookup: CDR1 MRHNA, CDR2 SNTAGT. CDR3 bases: TGTGCCAGCAGTCCCGACCTTAGCAACGGGGAGCTGTTTTTT. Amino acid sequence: CASSPDLSNGELFF.

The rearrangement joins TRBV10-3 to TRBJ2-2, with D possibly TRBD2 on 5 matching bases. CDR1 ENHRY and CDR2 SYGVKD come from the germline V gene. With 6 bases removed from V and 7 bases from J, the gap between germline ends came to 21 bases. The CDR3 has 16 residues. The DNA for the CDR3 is TGTGCCATCAGAGCGGAAAGTGCTCTGGTAGTCGGGGAGCTGTTTTTT. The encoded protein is CAIRAESALVVGELFF.

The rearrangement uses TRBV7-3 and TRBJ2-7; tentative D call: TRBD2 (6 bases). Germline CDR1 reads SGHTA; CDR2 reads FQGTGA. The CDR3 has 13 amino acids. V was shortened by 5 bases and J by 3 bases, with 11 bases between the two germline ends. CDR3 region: CASSPSGGYEQYF. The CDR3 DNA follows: TGTGCCAGCAGCCCGTCCGGGGGCTACGAGCAGTACTTC.

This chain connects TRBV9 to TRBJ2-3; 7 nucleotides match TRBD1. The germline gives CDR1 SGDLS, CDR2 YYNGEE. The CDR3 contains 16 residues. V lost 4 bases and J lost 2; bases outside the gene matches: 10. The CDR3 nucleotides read TGTGCCAGCAGCCCAGGGACAGCTAGAGACACAGATACGCAGTATTTT. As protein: CASSPGTARDTDTQYF. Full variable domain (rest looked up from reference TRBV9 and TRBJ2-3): DSGVTQTPKHLITATGQRVTLRCSPRSGDLSVYWYQQSLDQGLQFLIQYYNGEERAKGNILERFSAQQFPDLHSELNLSSLELGDSALYFCASSPGTARDTDTQYFGPGTRLTVL.

For the CDR3, the DNA is TGCGCCAGCAGCTTGGAGGGACAGGGGGGGGCAGATACGCAGTATTTT. This translates into CASSLEGQGGADTQYF. J is TRBJ2-3 and V is TRBV5-1; 11 bases map to TRBD1. Per germline, CDR1 SGHRS and CDR2 YFSETQ. J lost 4 bases, V lost 0 bases, and 4 bases had no gene match. The length of the CDR3 is 16 residues.

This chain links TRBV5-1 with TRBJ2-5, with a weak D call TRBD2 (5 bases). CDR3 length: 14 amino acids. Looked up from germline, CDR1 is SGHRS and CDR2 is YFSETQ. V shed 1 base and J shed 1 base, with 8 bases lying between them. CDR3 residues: CASSLRGLQETQYF. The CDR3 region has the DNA TGCGCCAGCAGCTTGAGAGGACTCCAAGAGACCCAGTACTTC.

Here the CDR3 DNA reads TGCGCCAGCAGCCCCCCTCGGGGTCCCGGGGCCAACGTCCTGACTTTC. Its translation is CASSPPRGPGANVLTF. V is TRBV4-1 and J is TRBJ2-6; weak D call: TRBD2 (5 bases). Germline CDR1 MGHRA, CDR2 YSYEKL. The CDR3 length is 16 residues. V was pared by 4 bases and J by 4 bases, with 14 bases between.

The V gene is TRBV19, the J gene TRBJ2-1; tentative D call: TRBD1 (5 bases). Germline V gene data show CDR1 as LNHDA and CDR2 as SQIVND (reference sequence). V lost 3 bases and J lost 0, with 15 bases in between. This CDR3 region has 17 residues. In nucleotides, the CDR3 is TGTGCCAGTAGTATGGGGATCTGGACATCCTCCTACAATGAGCAGTTCTTC. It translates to CASSMGIWTSSYNEQFF.

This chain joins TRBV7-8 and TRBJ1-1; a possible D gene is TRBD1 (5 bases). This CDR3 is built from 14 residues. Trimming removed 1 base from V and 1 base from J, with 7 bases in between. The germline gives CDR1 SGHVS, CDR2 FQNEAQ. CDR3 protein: CASSLGQGNTEAFF. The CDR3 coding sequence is TGTGCCAGCAGCTTAGGGCAGGGGAACACTGAAGCTTTCTTT. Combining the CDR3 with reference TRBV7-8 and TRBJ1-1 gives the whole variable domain GAGVSQSPRYKVAKRGQDVALRCDPISGHVSLFWYQQALGQGPEFLTYFQNEAQLDKSGLPSDRFFAERPEGSVSTLKIQRTQQEDSAVYLCASSLGQGNTEAFFGQGTRLTVV.

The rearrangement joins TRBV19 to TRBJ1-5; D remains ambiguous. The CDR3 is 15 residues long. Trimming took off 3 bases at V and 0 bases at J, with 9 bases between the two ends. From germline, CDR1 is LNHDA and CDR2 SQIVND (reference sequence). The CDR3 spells CASSIPGYSNQPQHF. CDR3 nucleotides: TGTGCCAGTAGTATTCCGGGATATAGCAATCAGCCCCAGCATTTT. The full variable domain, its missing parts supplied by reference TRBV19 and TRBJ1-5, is DGGITQSPKYLFRKEGQNVTLSCEQNLNHDAMYWYRQDPGQGLRLIYYSQIVNDFQKGDIAEGYSVSREKKESFPLTVTSAQKNPTAFYLCASSIPGYSNQPQHFGDGTRLSIL.

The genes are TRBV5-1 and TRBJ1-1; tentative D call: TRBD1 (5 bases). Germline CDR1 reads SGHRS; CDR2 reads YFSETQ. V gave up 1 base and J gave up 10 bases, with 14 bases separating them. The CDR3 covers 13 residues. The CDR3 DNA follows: TGCGCCAGCAGCTTGTCGGGGGTTTGTCCAGCTTTCTTT. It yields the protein CASSLSGVCPAFF. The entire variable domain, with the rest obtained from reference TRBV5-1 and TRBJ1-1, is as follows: KAGVTQTPRYLIKTRGQQVTLSCSPISGHRSVSWYQQTPGQGLQFLFEYFSETQRNKGNFPGRFSGRQFSNSRSEMNVSTLELGDSALYLCASSLSGVCPAFFGQGTRLTVV.

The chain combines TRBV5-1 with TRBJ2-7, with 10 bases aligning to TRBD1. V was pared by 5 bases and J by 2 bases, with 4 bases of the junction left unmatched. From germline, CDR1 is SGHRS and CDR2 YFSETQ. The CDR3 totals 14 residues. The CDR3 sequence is CASRGTGDPYEQYF. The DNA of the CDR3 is TGCGCCAGCAGGGGGACAGGGGACCCCTACGAGCAGTACTTC.

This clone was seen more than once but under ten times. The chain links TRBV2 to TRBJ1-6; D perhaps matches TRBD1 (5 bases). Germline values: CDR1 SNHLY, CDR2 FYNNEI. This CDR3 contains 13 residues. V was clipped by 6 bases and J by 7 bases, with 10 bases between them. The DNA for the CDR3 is TGTGCCAGCAGCGTGCAGGGAAATTCACCCCTCCACTTT. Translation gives CASSVQGNSPLHF.

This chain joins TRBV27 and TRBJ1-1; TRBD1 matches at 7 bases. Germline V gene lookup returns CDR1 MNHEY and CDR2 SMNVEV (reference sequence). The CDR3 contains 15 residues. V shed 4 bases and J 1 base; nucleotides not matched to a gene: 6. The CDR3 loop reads CASSSVSGGNTEAFF. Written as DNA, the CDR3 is TGTGCCAGCAGTTCGGTGTCAGGGGGGAACACTGAAGCTTTCTTT.

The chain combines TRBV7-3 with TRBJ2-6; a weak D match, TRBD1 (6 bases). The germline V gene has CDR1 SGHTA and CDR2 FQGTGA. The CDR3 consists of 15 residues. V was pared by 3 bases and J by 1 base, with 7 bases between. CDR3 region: CASSFGTSGANVLTF. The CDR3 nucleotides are TGTGCCAGCAGCTTCGGGACATCTGGGGCCAACGTCCTGACTTTC.

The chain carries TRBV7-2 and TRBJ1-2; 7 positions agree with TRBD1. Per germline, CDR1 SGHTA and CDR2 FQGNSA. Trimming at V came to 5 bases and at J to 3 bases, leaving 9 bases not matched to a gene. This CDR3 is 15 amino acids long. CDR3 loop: CASSQAGTDYYGYTF. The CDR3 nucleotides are TGTGCCAGCAGCCAGGCGGGGACAGACTACTATGGCTACACCTTC.

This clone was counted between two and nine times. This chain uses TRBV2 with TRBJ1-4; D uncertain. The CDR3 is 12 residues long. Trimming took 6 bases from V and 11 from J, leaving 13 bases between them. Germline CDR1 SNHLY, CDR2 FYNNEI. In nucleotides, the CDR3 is TGTGCCAGCAGCCTCCCCCCGGGGAAACTGTTTTTT. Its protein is CASSLPPGKLFF.

CDR3 loop: CASSLVGQTYEQYF. CDR3 nucleotides: TGCGCCAGCAGCTTGGTGGGACAGACATACGAGCAGTACTTC. The chain couples TRBV5-1 to TRBJ2-7; 7 nucleotides line up with TRBD1. The V and J ends lost 0 bases and 4 bases, in that order; junction bases with no gene match: 4. The CDR3 runs 14 residues. Germline loops: CDR1 SGHRS, CDR2 YFSETQ.

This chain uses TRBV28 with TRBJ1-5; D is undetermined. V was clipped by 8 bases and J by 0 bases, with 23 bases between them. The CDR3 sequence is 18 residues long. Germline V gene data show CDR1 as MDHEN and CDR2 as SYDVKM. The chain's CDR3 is CASSRGRVPFYSNQPQHF. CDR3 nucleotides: TGTGCCAGCTCGCGAGGGCGCGTTCCCTTTTATAGCAATCAGCCCCAGCATTTT.

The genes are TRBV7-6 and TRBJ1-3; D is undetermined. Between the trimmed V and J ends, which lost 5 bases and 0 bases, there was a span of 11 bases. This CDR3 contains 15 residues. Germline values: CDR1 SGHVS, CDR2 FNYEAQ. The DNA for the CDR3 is TGTGCCAGCAGCCTGCCTTACGGCTCTGGAAACACCATATATTTT. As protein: CASSLPYGSGNTIYF.

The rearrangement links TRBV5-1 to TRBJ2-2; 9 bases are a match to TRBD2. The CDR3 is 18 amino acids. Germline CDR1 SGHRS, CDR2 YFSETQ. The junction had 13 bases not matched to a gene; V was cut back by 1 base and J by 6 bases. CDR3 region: CASSLNGGGAPVPGELFF. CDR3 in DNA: TGCGCCAGCAGCTTGAACGGCGGGGGGGCTCCCGTCCCCGGGGAGCTGTTTTTT. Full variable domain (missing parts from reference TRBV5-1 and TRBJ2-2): KAGVTQTPRYLIKTRGQQVTLSCSPISGHRSVSWYQQTPGQGLQFLFEYFSETQRNKGNFPGRFSGRQFSNSRSEMNVSTLELGDSALYLCASSLNGGGAPVPGELFFGEGSRLTVL.

In DNA, the CDR3 is TGCGCCAGCAGCCAAGATCTTTATGGGCAGGGGGACCAGCCCCAGCATTTT. Translation: CASSQDLYGQGDQPQHF. The chain couples TRBV4-1 to TRBJ1-5; 7 bases align to TRBD1. Germline assignment: CDR1 MGHRA and CDR2 YSYEKL. This CDR3 spans 17 amino acids. Trimming cost V 0 bases and J 7 bases; bases outside gene matches: 12.